Sequencing of this T cell receptor beta chain was carried out in a study of spatial heterogeneity in lung cancer. Background on the study: Donors were roughly 70 untreated early-stage non-small cell lung cancer patients.

MiXCR, run by TCRdb on the 5' RACE reads, gives a single entry per CDR3 protein. This table holds about 120,000 distinct CDR3 sequences, about 12% found once. The time point denotes: blood at routine non-recurrence follow-up after resection. No cell sorting; template was whole RNA from tumor, lung tissue or PBMC. This CDR3 is built from 14 residues. Deletions cut 7 bases from V and 1 base from J, with 13 bases between. From germline, CDR1 is LNHDA and CDR2 SQIVND (reference sequence). The chain couples TRBV19 to TRBJ1-1; D might be TRBD1 (5 bases). Sequencing was performed on PBMCs, taken at follow-up. The source of this sequence is a male donor with early-stage non-small cell lung cancer. This chain's CDR3 is CASTPGPANTEAFF. CDR3 sequence (DNA): TGTGCCAGTACCCCGGGACCGGCGAACACTGAAGCTTTCTTT.